This TCR beta chain was retrieved from a study of CD8+ T cells in alopecia areata. The study, taken as a whole, reports: Lesional scalp displayed greater clonality than normal scalp, most notably in alopecia totalis/universalis. Sequencing of scalp tissue also captures the resident alphabeta T cells of normal skin.

With regard to this clone: The antigen is not known.

RNA was isolated and reverse transcribed to cDNA, the sequencing template. TCRdb keeps only in-frame clones here, not all; method: immunoSEQ multiplex PCR. In the table there are 69,000 or so clones, 55% to 75% of which are singletons. This receptor was identified in a human donor with alopecia areata. The starting material was CD8+ T cells sorted from blood, obtained at week 0.

The CDR3 sequence is CATSLTSGSSNEQFF. The CDR3 DNA follows: TGTGCCACCAGCCTGACTAGCGGGAGTTCGAATGAGCAGTTCTTC. The chain employs TRBV15 and TRBJ2-1, with TRBD2 matching 12 bases. After removal of 5 bases from V and 7 bases from J, the junction contained 6 bases not matched to a gene. The CDR3 runs 15 residues. The germline V gene encodes CDR1 LNHNV and CDR2 YYDKDF (reference sequence). Filled out from reference TRBV15 and TRBJ2-1, the complete variable domain reads DAMVIQNPRYQVTQFGKPVTLSCSQTLNHNVMYWYQQKSSQAPKLLFHYYDKDFNNEADTPDNFQSRRPNTSFCFLDIRSPGLGDTAMYLCATSLTSGSSNEQFFGPGTRLTVL.